This T cell receptor beta chain was obtained from a study of shared clonotypes between healthy human individuals. Assay used: immunoSEQ multiplex PCR; TCRdb lists only in-frame clones, some missing. The sample has around 2.5 million clones, approximately 94% seen once. Trimming stripped 5 bases from V and 4 bases from J, with 14 bases between. Germline lookup yields CDR1 MNHEY and CDR2 SVGAGI. This CDR3 has 14 amino acids. Into CD45RA+ naive and CD45RA-negative memory subsets, the CD4+ cells were split. Sequencing was carried out using naive CD4+ T cells from PBMCs. Regarding subset: CD45RA+ positively selected. The clonotype originates from a man between 18 and 35 years old in good health. Some clones in this sample may be carry-over from other donors' samples. The chain is built from TRBV6-5 and TRBJ2-5; maybe TRBD1 (6 bases). The CDR3: CASSPTGFRETQYF. CDR3 bases: TGTGCCAGCAGTCCAACAGGGTTTAGAGAGACCCAGTACTTC.